A selection of T cell receptor beta chains follows, all from one sample in a study of breast tumors, draining lymph nodes, adjacent tissues. TCRdb fed the multiplex PCR reads into MiXCR, producing one record per CDR3 protein. The sample has about 170,000 distinct CDR3 sequences, approximately 33% seen once; the top ten hold about 4.1%. The sample taken for sequencing was axillary lymph node tissue. The receptors come from a female donor with breast cancer. Some clones in this sample may be carry-over from other donors' samples. Each CDR3 is given with its conserved first and last residue. The D gene is left open where the match is weak. Expanded clones get a size class; other rows say once, few or many, or leave the size out.

V	length	size	D	J	CDR3	DNA
TRBV5-1	14	many	.	TRBJ1-6	CATAAGSENSPLHF	TGCGCCACAGCAGCTGGGTCGGAAAATTCACCCCTCCACTTT
TRBV2	15	.	.	TRBJ1-2	CASSPSGPSNYGYTF	TGTGCCAGCAGTCCCTCAGGACCCTCTAACTATGGCTACACCTTC
TRBV9	13	many	.	TRBJ1-2	CASSVEGNYGYTF	TGTGCCAGCAGCGTAGAGGGGAACTATGGCTACACCTTC
TRBV6-2/TRBV6-3	13	.	.	TRBJ2-1	CASSHSAAGEQFF	TGTGCCAGCAGTCACTCGGCCGCGGGCGAGCAGTTCTTC
TRBV29-1	13	once	TRBD1	TRBJ2-7	CSVGDRNSYEQYF	TGCAGCGTAGGGGACAGGAATTCGTACGAGCAGTACTTC
TRBV20-1	17	many	TRBD2	TRBJ2-1	CSARLHVGLAGYNEQFF	TGCAGTGCTAGACTTCACGTCGGACTAGCGGGATACAATGAGCAGTTCTTC
TRBV5-8	15	many	TRBD1	TRBJ2-3	CASSAPRGSTDTQYF	TGTGCCAGCAGCGCTCCCAGGGGGAGCACAGATACGCAGTATTTT
TRBV9	15	many	.	TRBJ1-4	CASSPTPNGEEKLFF	TGTGCCAGCAGCCCGACTCCCAACGGAGAAGAAAAACTGTTTTTT
TRBV7-9	13	many	.	TRBJ2-3	CASSSSLADTQYF	TGTGCCAGCAGCTCCTCCCTCGCAGATACGCAGTATTTT
TRBV20-1	21	many	TRBD2	TRBJ2-7	CSARPLRDRVTSGASSYEQYF	TGCAGTGCTAGACCACTCCGGGACAGGGTGACTAGCGGGGCCAGCTCCTACGAGCAGTACTTC
TRBV30	14	many	.	TRBJ2-5	CAWSVLESWETQYF	TGTGCCTGGAGTGTACTGGAGTCTTGGGAGACCCAGTACTTC
TRBV28	13	.	.	TRBJ1-2	CASTRWRNNGYTF	TGTGCCAGCACCCGGTGGCGAAACAATGGCTACACCTTC
TRBV9	15	many	TRBD2	TRBJ2-5	CASLIRLTSGETQYF	TGTGCCAGCCTTATCCGGCTGACTAGCGGGGAGACCCAGTACTTC
TRBV9	16	.	.	TRBJ1-4	CASSVVGTGTNEKLFF	.
TRBV30	12	many	TRBD1	TRBJ2-7	CAWSVLGTGEYF	TGTGCCTGGAGTGTACTCGGGACAGGGGAATACTTC
TRBV12-3/TRBV12-4	17	.	TRBD1	TRBJ1-5	CASTFTSGTDSNQPQHF	TGTGCCAGCACCTTCACTAGCGGGACAGATAGCAATCAGCCCCAGCATTTT
TRBV7-9	13	many	TRBD2	TRBJ2-1	CASNDRERGEKFF	TGTGCCAGCAACGACCGAGAGCGGGGGGAAAAGTTCTTC
TRBV20-1	16	.	.	TRBJ1-2	CSARHPGRGLGYGYTF	TGCAGTGCTAGACATCCCGGGAGAGGACTGGGTTATGGCTACACCTTC
TRBV11-2	13	many	.	TRBJ2-7	CASSSRFRRRQYF	TGTGCCAGCAGCTCGAGGTTCAGGCGGAGGCAGTACTTC
TRBV5-6	15	many	.	TRBJ1-3	CASSFATGRGNTIYF	TGTGCCAGCAGCTTTGCAACAGGGAGAGGAAACACCATATATTTT
TRBV20-1	18	many	TRBD2	TRBJ2-6	CSARDDSGSRPGANVLTF	TGCAGTGCTAGAGATGATAGCGGGAGTCGCCCTGGGGCCAACGTCCTGACTTTC
TRBV7-3	16	once	.	TRBJ1-4	CASSSNYLRTNEKLFF	TGTGCCAGCAGCTCGAACTACCTACGGACGAATGAAAAACTGTTTTTT
TRBV12-3/TRBV12-4	15	many	TRBD2	TRBJ2-1	CASSPSGRAYNEQFF	TGTGCCAGCAGTCCTAGCGGGAGAGCTTACAATGAGCAGTTCTTC
TRBV7-2	16	many	.	TRBJ2-5	CASSLVPGTTKETQYF	TGTGCCAGCAGCTTAGTTCCCGGGACGACCAAAGAGACCCAGTACTTC
TRBV19	17	many	TRBD2	TRBJ2-3	CASSIPGLAMRSDTQYF	TGTGCCAGTAGTATACCTGGACTAGCCATGCGGTCAGATACGCAGTATTTT
TRBV12-3/TRBV12-4	15	many	TRBD2	TRBJ2-7	CASGAGGWKSYEQYF	TGTGCCAGCGGGGCCGGGGGGTGGAAGTCCTACGAGCAGTACTTC
TRBV20-1	13	.	.	TRBJ1-2	CSARVEEFYAYTF	TGCAGTGCTAGAGTGGAAGAATTCTATGCCTACACCTTC
TRBV5-1	14	.	TRBD2	TRBJ2-1	CANSWGGFYNEQFF	TGCGCCAACAGCTGGGGGGGGTTCTACAATGAGCAGTTCTTC
TRBV9	15	many	.	TRBJ2-2	CASSVDGTPVGELFF	TGTGCCAGCAGCGTAGATGGGACCCCGGTAGGGGAGCTGTTTTTT
TRBV20-1	13	.	TRBD1	TRBJ2-7	CSARRTGAYEQYF	TGCAGTGCTAGAAGGACAGGGGCCTACGAGCAGTACTTC
TRBV5-1	15	many	.	TRBJ2-7	CASSLAAGLYYEQYF	TGCGCCAGCAGCTTGGCCGCAGGGTTATACTACGAGCAGTACTTC
TRBV5-1	16	many	TRBD2	TRBJ2-7	CASSKKTGTSFYEQYF	TGCGCCAGCAGCAAAAAAACCGGGACTAGCTTCTACGAGCAGTACTTC
TRBV27	17	few	.	TRBJ1-2	CASSLSAQGATNYGYTF	TGTGCCAGCAGTTTATCGGCACAGGGTGCGACAAACTATGGCTACACCTTC
TRBV5-1	17	many	.	TRBJ1-2	CASSLASAVAANYGYTF	TGCGCCAGCAGCTTGGCCTCGGCTGTCGCCGCTAACTATGGCTACACCTTC
TRBV5-1	13	many	TRBD1	TRBJ1-2	CASSSGQEYGYTF	TGCGCCAGCAGCTCGGGACAGGAATATGGCTACACCTTC